Each of the 22 T cell receptor beta chains below was sequenced from the same sample in a study of CXCR3-negative and CXCR3-positive naive CD8 T cells. Study results and caveats: Against CXCR3-negative naive cells, CXCR3-positive naive cells showed more hydrophobic TRB CDR3s.

These receptors are not linked to any known antigen. TRB cDNA was prepared as libraries by UMI-labeled 5' RACE. Each CDR3 protein gets one entry in TCRdb, which reprocessed the 5' RACE reads and gives no DNA. The sample includes 5,000 to 6,500 distinct CDR3 sequences. Sequencing was performed on naive CXCR3+ CD8+ T cells from blood. The subset here: CD45RO-CCR7+CD27+CD95- naive CD8+ T cells expressing CXCR3 (TNR3+). Source of these receptors: a human donor in good health. Some clones in this sample may be carry-over from other donors' samples.

This chain joins TRBV6-6 and TRBJ2-7; TCRdb proposes TRBD1, but this gene call is untestable without DNA. The germline V gene encodes CDR1 MNHNY and CDR2 SVGAGI (reference sequence). This CDR3 is built from 12 residues. CDR3 residues: CASSGTGSEQYF.

This clonotype ranks as medium-sized in terms of frequency. The chain joins TRBV19 to TRBJ2-1; TCRdb's assignment of TRBD1 cannot be checked, as there is no DNA. There are 13 residues in the CDR3. In germline, CDR1 is LNHDA, CDR2 SQIVND (reference sequence). CDR3 amino acids: CASSVLRGNEQFF.

The V gene is TRBV5-1, the J gene TRBJ2-7. Germline V lookup: CDR1 SGHRS, CDR2 YFSETQ. The CDR3 has 12 residues. CDR3 sequence: CASSSDGYEQYF.

The chain carries TRBV12-3 or TRBV12-4 and TRBJ2-1; as DNA is missing, the TRBD1 call by TCRdb cannot be tested. The CDR3 has 18 residues. The CDR3 reads CASSPTTTIWGNSCEQFF.

This chain uses TRBV29-1 with TRBJ1-2. CDR1 and CDR2 from the germline V gene are SQVTM and ANQGSEA. The CDR3 consists of 12 residues. CDR3 residues: CSVSFDRGGYTF.

According to its frequency, this clonotype is medium-sized. This rearrangement joins TRBV29-1 to TRBJ2-6; absent DNA, TCRdb's TRBD2 call cannot be checked. The CDR3 is 16 amino acids. From germline, CDR1 is SQVTM and CDR2 ANQGSEA. Here the CDR3 reads CSAFGTASSGANVLTF.

The chain is built from TRBV29-1 and TRBJ1-1. The length of the CDR3 is 14 residues. Germline assignment: CDR1 SQVTM and CDR2 ANQGSEA. CDR3 sequence reads: CSVPHREGSTEAFF.

The V call is TRBV29-1, the J call TRBJ1-1; TCRdb picks TRBD1, but there is no DNA to check that call. The CDR3 runs 13 residues. CDR1 is SQVTM, CDR2 ANQGSEA, per germline. CDR3 sequence reads: CSATGTENTEAFF.

This CDR3 reads CSVRQGMEQFF. This chain links TRBV29-1 with TRBJ2-1; TCRdb's D call, TRBD1, is unchecked because there is no DNA. Germline CDR1 and CDR2: SQVTM and ANQGSEA. This CDR3 comprises 11 residues.

The chain links TRBV6-5 to TRBJ2-3; the D call from TCRdb, TRBD2, cannot be confirmed without DNA. This CDR3 region has 15 residues. Germline V CDR1 and CDR2: MNHEY, SVGAGI. The CDR3 sequence: CASSYIAGVTDTQYF.

This clonotype is identified as medium-sized from frequency. V is TRBV7-9 and J is TRBJ2-7; TCRdb's D gene call, TRBD1, goes unchecked for lack of DNA. There are 13 residues in the CDR3. Germline assignment: CDR1 SEHNR and CDR2 FQNEAQ (reference sequence). This CDR3 is CASSPDTAYEQYF.

CDR3 residues: CASSGGDSTDTQYF. The chain joins TRBV9 to TRBJ2-3; TCRdb reports TRBD1, a call that lacks DNA to check it against. CDR3 length equals 14 residues. Germline V CDR1 and CDR2: SGDLS, YYNGEE. Full variable domain (remainder filled in from reference TRBV9 and TRBJ2-3): DSGVTQTPKHLITATGQRVTLRCSPRSGDLSVYWYQQSLDQGLQFLIQYYNGEERAKGNILERFSAQQFPDLHSELNLSSLELGDSALYFCASSGGDSTDTQYFGPGTRLTVL.

The chain carries TRBV20-1 and TRBJ2-1; TCRdb reports TRBD1, a call that lacks DNA to check it against. In germline, CDR1 is DFQATT, CDR2 SNEGSKA (reference sequence). The CDR3 is 13 amino acids. This CDR3 reads CSARQGSVNEQFF.

By frequency, this clonotype registers medium-sized. The V gene is TRBV25-1, the J gene TRBJ1-2. Germline CDR1 and CDR2: MGHDK and SYGVNS. The CDR3 extends over 13 amino acids. The CDR3 loop is CASSRGIQKGYTF.

The V call is TRBV29-1, the J call TRBJ2-1; the D call of TRBD1 rests on TCRdb alone, since no DNA is present to check it. The length of the CDR3 is 13 residues. Looked up from germline, CDR1 is SQVTM and CDR2 is ANQGSEA. CDR3 protein: CSGGQGPYNEQFF.

The CDR3 here is CASSTLMGEQYF. V gene TRBV19 combines with J gene TRBJ2-7. Per germline, CDR1 LNHDA and CDR2 SQIVND (reference sequence). The CDR3 is 12 residues long.

The CDR3 region is CAINQEGPYEQYF. J is TRBJ2-7 and V is TRBV10-3. The CDR3 length is 13 residues. Germline CDR1 is ENHRY and CDR2 is SYGVKD.

This chain uses TRBV29-1 with TRBJ2-2; TCRdb outputs TRBD2, but without DNA this stays unchecked. Germline CDR1 is SQVTM and CDR2 is ANQGSEA. This CDR3 has 11 residues. The CDR3 is CSVGGAGELFF.

The chain is built from TRBV7-2 and TRBJ2-3; TCRdb's D call of TRBD2 is untestable without DNA. The CDR3 is 15 residues long. Germline V CDR1 and CDR2: SGHTA, FQGNSA. CDR3 in amino acids: CASSPLAGGRDTQYF.

The rearrangement joins TRBV10-2 to TRBJ1-1; as DNA is missing, the TRBD1 call by TCRdb cannot be tested. The V gene's germline CDR1 is WSHSY and CDR2 SAAADI. The CDR3 sequence is 13 residues long. The CDR3 reads CASSETGGAEAFF.

This clonotype is medium-sized by frequency. The chain is built from TRBV12-3 or TRBV12-4 and TRBJ1-1; lacking DNA, the TRBD1 call made by TCRdb goes unchecked. The CDR3 sequence is 16 residues long. The CDR3 loop reads CASSTTGGGMNTEAFF.

This rearrangement joins TRBV28 to TRBJ2-3; absent DNA, TCRdb's TRBD2 call cannot be checked. The germline V gene has CDR1 MDHEN and CDR2 SYDVKM. The CDR3 consists of 14 residues. CDR3 loop: CASGDFSLADTQYF.